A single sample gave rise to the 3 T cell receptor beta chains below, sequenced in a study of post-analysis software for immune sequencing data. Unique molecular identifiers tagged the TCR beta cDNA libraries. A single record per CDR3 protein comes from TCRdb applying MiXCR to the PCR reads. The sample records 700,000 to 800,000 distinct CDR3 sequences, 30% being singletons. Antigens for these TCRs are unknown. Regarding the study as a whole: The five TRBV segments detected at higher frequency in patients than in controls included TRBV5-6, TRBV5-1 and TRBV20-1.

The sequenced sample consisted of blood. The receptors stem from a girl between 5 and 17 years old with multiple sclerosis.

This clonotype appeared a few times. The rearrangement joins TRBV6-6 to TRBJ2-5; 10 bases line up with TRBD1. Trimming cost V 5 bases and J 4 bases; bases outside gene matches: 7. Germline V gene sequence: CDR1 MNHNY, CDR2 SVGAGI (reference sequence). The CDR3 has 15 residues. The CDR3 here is CASSTRGQGSETQYF. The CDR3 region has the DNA TGTGCCAGCAGTACTCGGGGACAGGGGTCAGAGACCCAGTACTTC.

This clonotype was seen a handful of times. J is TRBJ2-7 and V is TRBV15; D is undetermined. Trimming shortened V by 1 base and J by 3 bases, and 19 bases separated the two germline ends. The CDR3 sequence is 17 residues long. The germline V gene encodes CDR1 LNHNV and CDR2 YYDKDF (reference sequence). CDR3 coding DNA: TGTGCCACCAGCAGAGCTGTCACCTTAGGTCCCTACTACGAGCAGTACTTC. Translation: CATSRAVTLGPYYEQYF.

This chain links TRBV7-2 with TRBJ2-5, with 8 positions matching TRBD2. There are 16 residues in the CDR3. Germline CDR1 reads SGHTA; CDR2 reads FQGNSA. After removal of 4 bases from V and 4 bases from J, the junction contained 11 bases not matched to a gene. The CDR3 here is CASSSTGTRGGETQYF. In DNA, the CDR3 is TGTGCCAGCAGCTCGACCGGGACTAGGGGCGGAGAGACCCAGTACTTC.